Sequencing of this T cell receptor beta chain was carried out in a study of blood T cells in healthy people across ages. Study results and limitations: Across the age range, TCR beta diversity per million T cells fell in a roughly linear way.

This clonotype was detected ten times or more. Its antigen is not known. This may be a read error, as it is one base from a much larger clone. Looked up from germline, CDR1 is SGDLS and CDR2 is YYNGEE. CDR3 length: 15 residues. Using a J-beta primer mix together with a sample-barcoded 5' primer, a second PCR was run for roughly 7 to 11 cycles. MiXCR was run by TCRdb on the 5' RACE reads, yielding one entry per CDR3 protein. The sample has 630,000 or so distinct CDR3 sequences; approximately 30% are singletons. The origin of this receptor is a woman older than 75 in good health. The genes are TRBV9 and TRBJ2-1; the match to TRBD2 covers 9 bases. Near its end, the DNA agrees better with TRBJ2-7, so the J call may be wrong. Sequencing was done on a sample of blood. In nucleotides, the CDR3 is TGTGCCAGCAGCCTCGGGACTAGCACCTACAATGAGCAGTACTTC. It codes for CASSLGTSTYNEQYF.